This T cell receptor beta chain was sequenced for a study of technical replicates of blood from a few donors. This clone was seen a single time. This table comes from immunoSEQ multiplex PCR, and its TCRdb copy is limited to in-frame clones, with some not included. The sample lists around 93,000 clones, about 95% occurring once. The germline gives CDR1 MNHNY, CDR2 SVGAGI (reference sequence). This CDR3 spans 14 amino acids. After removal of 6 bases from V and 6 bases from J, the junction contained 8 bases not matched to a gene. The sequenced material came from T cells isolated from PBMCs. V is TRBV6-6 and J is TRBJ1-5; 7 bases match TRBD1. The receptor was derived from a human donor in good health. Here the CDR3 DNA reads TGTGCCAGCAGCCGTGACAGGGCCGGTCAGCCCCAGCATTTT. Translating it yields CASSRDRAGQPQHF.